The present T cell receptor (beta chain) was sequenced within a study of T cell responses to AZD1222 COVID-19 vaccine. Across the study: Pooling covered second doses at about 4 or about 12 weeks.

Points on this clone: Its target is unknown.

Findings and limits, study-wide: Reports say nearly half of spike-specific TCRs go after unmutated variant regions. Rises in breadth and depth of Spike-specific TCRs came after two AZD1222 doses.

Libraries were prepared by immunoSEQ multiplex PCR; TCRdb keeps only in-frame clonotypes and omits some of them. The sample holds about 140,000 clones, about 90% seen once. The TCR originated in an adult in good health. Sequenced here: peripheral blood, sampled on day 0 of AZD1222 vaccination.

The CDR3 bases are TGCGCCAGCAGCCAAGGGTGGAGACAGAACACTGAAGCTTTCTTT. It codes for CASSQGWRQNTEAFF. The rearrangement uses TRBV4-3 and TRBJ1-1; D remains ambiguous. The CDR3 extends over 15 amino acids. V was trimmed by 1 base and J by 1 base, leaving 10 bases between them. Looked up from germline, CDR1 is LGHNA and CDR2 is YSLEER.